This T cell receptor beta chain was identified in a study of PD-L1 blockade in urothelial cancer. The overall study: At 6 weeks and at 3 weeks (second dose) after treatment start, blood was analyzed.

Assay: immunoSEQ multiplex PCR; the TCRdb copy retains only in-frame clones and omits some. The table has some 56,000 clones, about 80% seen once. Time point: pretreatment peripheral blood. Trimming took 5 bases from V and 5 from J; bases not matched to a gene: 6. CDR1 and CDR2 from the germline V gene are WSHSY and SAAADI. This CDR3 has 13 amino acids. This TCR was sampled from a man aged 50 to 60 with urothelial cancer. The chain is built from TRBV10-2 and TRBJ2-7; 7 bases align to TRBD1. The sample was PBMCs, taken around atezolizumab (anti-PD-L1) treatment. Here the CDR3 reads CASSWDSRDEQYF. CDR3 bases: TGCGCCAGCAGTTGGGACAGTCGCGACGAGCAGTACTTC.